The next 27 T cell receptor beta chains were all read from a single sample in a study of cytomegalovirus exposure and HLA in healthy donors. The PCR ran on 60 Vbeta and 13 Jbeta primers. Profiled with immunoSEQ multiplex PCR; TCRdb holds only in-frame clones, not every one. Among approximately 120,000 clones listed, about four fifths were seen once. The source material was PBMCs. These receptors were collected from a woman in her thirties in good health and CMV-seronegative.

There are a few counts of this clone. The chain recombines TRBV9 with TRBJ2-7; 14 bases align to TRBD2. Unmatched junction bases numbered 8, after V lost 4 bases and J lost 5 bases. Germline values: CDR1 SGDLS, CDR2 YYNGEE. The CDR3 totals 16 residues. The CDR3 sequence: CASSPGLAGGAHEQYF. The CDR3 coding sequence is TGTGCCAGCAGCCCCGGACTAGCGGGAGGTGCCCACGAGCAGTACTTC.

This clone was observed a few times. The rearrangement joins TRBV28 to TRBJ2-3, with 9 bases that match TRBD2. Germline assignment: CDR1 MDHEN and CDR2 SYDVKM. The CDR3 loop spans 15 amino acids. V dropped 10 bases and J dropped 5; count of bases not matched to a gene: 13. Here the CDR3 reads CATAAGTSTEDTQYF. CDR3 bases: TGTGCCACCGCGGCGGGGACTAGCACGGAAGATACGCAGTATTTT. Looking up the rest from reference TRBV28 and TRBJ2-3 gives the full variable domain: DVKVTQSSRYLVKRTGEKVFLECVQDMDHENMFWYRQDPGLGLRLIYFSYDVKMKEKGDIPEGYSVSREKKERFSLILESASTNQTSMYLCATAAGTSTEDTQYFGPGTRLTVL.

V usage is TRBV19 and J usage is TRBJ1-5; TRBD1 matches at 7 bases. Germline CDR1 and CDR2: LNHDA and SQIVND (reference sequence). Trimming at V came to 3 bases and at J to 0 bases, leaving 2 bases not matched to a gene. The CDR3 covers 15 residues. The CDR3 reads CASSMGQNSNQPQHF. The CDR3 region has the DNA TGTGCCAGTAGTATGGGACAGAATAGCAATCAGCCCCAGCATTTT. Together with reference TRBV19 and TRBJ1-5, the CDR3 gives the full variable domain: DGGITQSPKYLFRKEGQNVTLSCEQNLNHDAMYWYRQDPGQGLRLIYYSQIVNDFQKGDIAEGYSVSREKKESFPLTVTSAQKNPTAFYLCASSMGQNSNQPQHFGDGTRLSIL.

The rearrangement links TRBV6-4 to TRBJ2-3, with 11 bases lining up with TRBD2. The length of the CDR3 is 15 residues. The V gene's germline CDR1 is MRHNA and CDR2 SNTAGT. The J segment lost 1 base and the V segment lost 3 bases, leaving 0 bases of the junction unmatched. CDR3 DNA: TGTGCCAGCAGTGAGGGACTAGCGGGCACAGATACGCAGTATTTT. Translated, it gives CASSEGLAGTDTQYF.

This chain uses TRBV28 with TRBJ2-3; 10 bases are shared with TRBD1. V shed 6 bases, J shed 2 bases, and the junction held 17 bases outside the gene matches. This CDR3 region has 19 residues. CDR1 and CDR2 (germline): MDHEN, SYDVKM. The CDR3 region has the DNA TGTGCCAGCAGCCTGACAGGGGGCCTGGCGGGGGTAAACACAGATACGCAGTATTTT. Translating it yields CASSLTGGLAGVNTDTQYF.

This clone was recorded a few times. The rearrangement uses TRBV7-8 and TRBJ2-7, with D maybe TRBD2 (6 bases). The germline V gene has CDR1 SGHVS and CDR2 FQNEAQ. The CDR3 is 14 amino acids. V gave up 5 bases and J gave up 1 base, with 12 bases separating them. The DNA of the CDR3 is TGTGCCAGCAGCCCTTACGGGAGATCCTACGAGCAGTACTTC. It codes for CASSPYGRSYEQYF.

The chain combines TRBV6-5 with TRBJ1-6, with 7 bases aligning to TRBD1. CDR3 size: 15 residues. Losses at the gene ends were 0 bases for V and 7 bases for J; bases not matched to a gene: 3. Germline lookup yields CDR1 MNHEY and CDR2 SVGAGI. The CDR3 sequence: CASSYSAGGNSPLHF. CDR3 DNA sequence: TGTGCCAGCAGTTACTCGGCAGGGGGAAATTCACCCCTCCACTTT.

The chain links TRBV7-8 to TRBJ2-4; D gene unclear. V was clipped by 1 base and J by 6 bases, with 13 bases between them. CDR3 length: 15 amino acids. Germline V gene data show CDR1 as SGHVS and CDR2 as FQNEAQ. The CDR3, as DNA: TGTGCCAGCAGCTTAGGTTCACTCGGCGGAAACATTCAGTACTTC. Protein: CASSLGSLGGNIQYF.

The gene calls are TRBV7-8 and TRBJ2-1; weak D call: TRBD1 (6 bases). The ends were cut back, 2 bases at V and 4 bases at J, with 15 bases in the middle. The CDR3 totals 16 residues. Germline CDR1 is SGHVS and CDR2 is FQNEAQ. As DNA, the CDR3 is TGTGCCAGCAGCTTAACAGGGACCCGGGGTTACAATGAGCAGTTCTTC. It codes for CASSLTGTRGYNEQFF.

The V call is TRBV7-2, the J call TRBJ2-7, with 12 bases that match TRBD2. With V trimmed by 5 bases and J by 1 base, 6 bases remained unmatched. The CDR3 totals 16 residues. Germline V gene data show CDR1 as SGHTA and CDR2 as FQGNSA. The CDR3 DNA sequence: TGTGCCAGCAGCATAACCGGGACTAGCGGGTCCTACGAGCAGTACTTC. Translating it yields CASSITGTSGSYEQYF.

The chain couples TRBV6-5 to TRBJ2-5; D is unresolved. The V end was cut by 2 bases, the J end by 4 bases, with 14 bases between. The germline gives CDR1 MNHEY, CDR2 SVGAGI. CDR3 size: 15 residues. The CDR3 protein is CASSYPDRLGETQYF. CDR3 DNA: TGTGCCAGCAGTTACCCCGACCGACTCGGAGAGACCCAGTACTTC.

The CDR3 sequence is CASIEWTGSYEQYF. The CDR3 DNA reads as TGTGCCAGCATCGAGTGGACAGGGAGTTACGAGCAGTACTTC. V and J are TRBV5-8 and TRBJ2-7, with 8 bases lining up with TRBD1. Trimming took 6 bases from V and 4 from J; bases not matched to a gene: 9. Germline V lookup: CDR1 SGHTS, CDR2 YDEGEE. The CDR3 contains 14 residues.

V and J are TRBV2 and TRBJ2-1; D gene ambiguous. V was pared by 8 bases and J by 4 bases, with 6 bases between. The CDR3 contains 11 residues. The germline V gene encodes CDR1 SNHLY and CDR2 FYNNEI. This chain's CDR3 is CASHMYNEQFF. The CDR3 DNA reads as TGTGCCAGCCACATGTACAATGAGCAGTTCTTC.

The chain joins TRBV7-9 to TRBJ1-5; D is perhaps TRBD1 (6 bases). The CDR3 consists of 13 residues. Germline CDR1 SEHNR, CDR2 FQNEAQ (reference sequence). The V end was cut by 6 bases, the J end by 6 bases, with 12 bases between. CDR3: CASSRGSGQPQHF. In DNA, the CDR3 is TGTGCCAGCAGTAGGGGGTCGGGTCAGCCCCAGCATTTT.

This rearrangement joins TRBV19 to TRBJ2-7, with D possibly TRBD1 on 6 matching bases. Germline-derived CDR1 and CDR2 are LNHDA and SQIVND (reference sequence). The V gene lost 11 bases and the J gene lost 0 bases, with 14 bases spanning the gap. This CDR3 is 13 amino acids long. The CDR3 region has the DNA TGTGCCGTATCAAGGGGGATCTCCTACGAGCAGTACTTC. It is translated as CAVSRGISYEQYF.

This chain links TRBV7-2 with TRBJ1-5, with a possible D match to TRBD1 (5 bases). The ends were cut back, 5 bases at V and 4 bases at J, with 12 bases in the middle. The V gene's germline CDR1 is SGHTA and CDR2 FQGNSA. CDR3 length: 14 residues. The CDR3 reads CASSTATGNQPQHF. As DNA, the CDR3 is TGTGCCAGCAGCACTGCAACAGGAAATCAGCCCCAGCATTTT.

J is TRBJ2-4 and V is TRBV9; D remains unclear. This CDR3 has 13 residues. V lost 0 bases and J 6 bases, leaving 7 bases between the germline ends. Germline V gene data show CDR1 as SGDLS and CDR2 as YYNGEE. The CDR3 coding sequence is TGTGCCAGCAGCGTAGACAGAACAAACATTCAGTACTTC. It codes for CASSVDRTNIQYF.

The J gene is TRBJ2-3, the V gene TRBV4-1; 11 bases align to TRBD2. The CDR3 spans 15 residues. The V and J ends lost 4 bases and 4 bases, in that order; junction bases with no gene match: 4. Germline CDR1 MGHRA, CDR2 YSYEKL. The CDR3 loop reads CASSRGTSGADTQYF. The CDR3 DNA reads TGCGCCAGCAGCCGTGGGACTAGCGGCGCAGATACGCAGTATTTT.

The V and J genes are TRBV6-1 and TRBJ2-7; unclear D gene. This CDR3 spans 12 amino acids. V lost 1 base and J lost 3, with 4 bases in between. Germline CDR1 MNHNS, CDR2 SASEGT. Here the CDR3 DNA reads TGTGCCAGCAGTGAAGGAGACTACGAGCAGTACTTC. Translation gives CASSEGDYEQYF.

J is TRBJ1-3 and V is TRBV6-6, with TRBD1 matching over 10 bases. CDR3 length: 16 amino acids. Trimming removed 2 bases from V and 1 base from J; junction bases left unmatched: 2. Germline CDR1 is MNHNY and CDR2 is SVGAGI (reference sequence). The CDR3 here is CASSYPGQGSGNTIYF. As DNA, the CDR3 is TGTGCCAGCAGTTACCCGGGACAGGGGTCTGGAAACACCATATATTTT.

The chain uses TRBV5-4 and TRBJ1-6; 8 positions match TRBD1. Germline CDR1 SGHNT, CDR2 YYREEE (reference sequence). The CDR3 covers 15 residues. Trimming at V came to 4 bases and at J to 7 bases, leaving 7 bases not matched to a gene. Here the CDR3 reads CASSVRTGNNSPLHF. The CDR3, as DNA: TGTGCCAGCAGCGTGCGGACAGGGAACAATTCACCCCTCCACTTT.

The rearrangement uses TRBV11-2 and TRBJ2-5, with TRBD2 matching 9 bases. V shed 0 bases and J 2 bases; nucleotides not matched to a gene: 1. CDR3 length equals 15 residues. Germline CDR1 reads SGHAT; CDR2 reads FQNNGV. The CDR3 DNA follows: TGTGCCAGCAGCTTAGAGGCGGGAGGGCAAGAGACCCAGTACTTC. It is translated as CASSLEAGGQETQYF.

This CDR3 reads CASSFWGDRTPTMEKLFF. The CDR3 DNA follows: TGTGCCAGCAGTTTTTGGGGGGACAGGACCCCTACTATGGAAAAACTGTTTTTT. The chain joins TRBV27 to TRBJ1-4; 8 nucleotides line up with TRBD1. The germline V gene encodes CDR1 MNHEY and CDR2 SMNVEV (reference sequence). Trimming cost V 3 bases and J 8 bases; bases outside gene matches: 17. The CDR3 length is 18 residues.

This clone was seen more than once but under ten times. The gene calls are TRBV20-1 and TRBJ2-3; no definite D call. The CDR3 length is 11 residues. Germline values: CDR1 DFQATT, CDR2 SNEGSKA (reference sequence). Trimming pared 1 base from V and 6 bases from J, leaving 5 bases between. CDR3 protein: CSARAPDTQYF. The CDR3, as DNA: TGCAGTGCTAGAGCCCCGGATACGCAGTATTTT.

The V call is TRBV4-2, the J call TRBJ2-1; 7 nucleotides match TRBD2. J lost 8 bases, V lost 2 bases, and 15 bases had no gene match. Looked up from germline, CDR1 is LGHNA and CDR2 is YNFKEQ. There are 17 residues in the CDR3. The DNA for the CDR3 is TGTGCCAGCAGCCAATCCACCGTCTTAGCGGCGGGGGATGAGCAGTTCTTC. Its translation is CASSQSTVLAAGDEQFF.

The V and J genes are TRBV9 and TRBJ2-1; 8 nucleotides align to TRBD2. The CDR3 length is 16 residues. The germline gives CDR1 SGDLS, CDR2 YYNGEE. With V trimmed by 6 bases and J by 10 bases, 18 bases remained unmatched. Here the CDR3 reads CASNGGVTYFDKEQFF. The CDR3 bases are TGTGCCAGCAACGGGGGGGTGACCTACTTTGATAAAGAGCAGTTCTTC.

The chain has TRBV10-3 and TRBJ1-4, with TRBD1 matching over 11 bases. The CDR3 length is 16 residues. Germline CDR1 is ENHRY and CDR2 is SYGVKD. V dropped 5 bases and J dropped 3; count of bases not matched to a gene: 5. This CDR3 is CAISRGQGASNEKLFF. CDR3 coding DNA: TGTGCCATCAGTCGAGGACAGGGGGCCTCTAATGAAAAACTGTTTTTT.